This TCR beta chain was observed in a study of beta chain features in type 1 diabetes. Study context: The patients were much like the healthy donors in age, gender and cell yields. Across every sample, almost 110,000,000 sorted cells were examined in total. Whole-study results and caveats: A moderate, significant TCRB CDR3 shortening appeared in type 1 diabetes across four CD4+ subsets. More deletions and fewer insertions at VDJ junctions were found in patients with type 1 diabetes.

Sequenced material consisted of expressed TCRB transcripts (all of the isolated RNA was reverse transcribed). The assay was immunoSEQ multiplex PCR, and TCRdb's table has in-frame clones only and misses some. The profile shows around 140,000 clones, approximately 10% of them singletons. Germline-derived CDR1 and CDR2 are SQVTM and ANQGSEA. The junction had 4 bases not matched to a gene; V was cut back by 4 bases and J by 4 bases. The CDR3 spans 13 residues. This clone was counted between two and nine times. What it binds is not known. Other DNA sequences within the sample encode an identical CDR3. V usage is TRBV29-1 and J usage is TRBJ2-7; TRBD1 matches at 10 bases. This sequence was found in a man aged 25 to 40 with type 1 diabetes. Sequencing was done on a sample of central memory CD4+ T cells from blood. CDR3 region: CSVVRDRGYEQYF. CDR3 sequence (DNA): TGCAGCGTTGTCCGGGACAGGGGATACGAGCAGTACTTC.